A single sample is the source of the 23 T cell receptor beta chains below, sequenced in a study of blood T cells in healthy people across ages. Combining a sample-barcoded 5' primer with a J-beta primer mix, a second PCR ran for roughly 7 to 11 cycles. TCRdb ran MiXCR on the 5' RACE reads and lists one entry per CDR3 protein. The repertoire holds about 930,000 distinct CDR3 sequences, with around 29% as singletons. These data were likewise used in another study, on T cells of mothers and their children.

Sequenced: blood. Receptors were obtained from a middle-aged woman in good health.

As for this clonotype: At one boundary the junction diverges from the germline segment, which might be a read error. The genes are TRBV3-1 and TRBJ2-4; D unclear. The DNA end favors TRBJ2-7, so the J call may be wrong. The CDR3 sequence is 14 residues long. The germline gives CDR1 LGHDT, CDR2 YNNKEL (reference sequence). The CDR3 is CAGSQVAFDYEQYF. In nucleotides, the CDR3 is TGTGCCGGCAGCCAAGTCGCTTTCGACTACGAGCAGTACTTC.

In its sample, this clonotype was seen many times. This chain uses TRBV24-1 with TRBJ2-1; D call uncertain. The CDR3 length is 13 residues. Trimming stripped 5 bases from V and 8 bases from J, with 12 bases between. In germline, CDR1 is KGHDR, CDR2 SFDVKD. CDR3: CATSVGFWDEQFF. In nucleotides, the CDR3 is TGTGCCACCAGTGTGGGATTTTGGGATGAGCAGTTCTTC.

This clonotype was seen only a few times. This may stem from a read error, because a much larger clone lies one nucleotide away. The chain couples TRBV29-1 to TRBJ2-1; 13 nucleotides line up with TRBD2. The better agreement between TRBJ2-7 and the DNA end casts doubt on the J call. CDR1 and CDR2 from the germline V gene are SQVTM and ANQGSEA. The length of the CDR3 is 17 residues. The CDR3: CSVDTSGGAISYNEQYF. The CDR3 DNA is TGCAGCGTTGATACTAGCGGGGGGGCGATCTCCTACAATGAGCAGTACTTC.

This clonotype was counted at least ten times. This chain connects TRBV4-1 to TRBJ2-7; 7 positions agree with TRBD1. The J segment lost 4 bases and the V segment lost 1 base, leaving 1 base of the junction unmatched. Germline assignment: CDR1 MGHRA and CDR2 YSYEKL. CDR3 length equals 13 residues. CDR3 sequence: CASSQGTGYEQYF. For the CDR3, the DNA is TGCGCCAGCAGCCAAGGGACAGGATACGAGCAGTACTTC.

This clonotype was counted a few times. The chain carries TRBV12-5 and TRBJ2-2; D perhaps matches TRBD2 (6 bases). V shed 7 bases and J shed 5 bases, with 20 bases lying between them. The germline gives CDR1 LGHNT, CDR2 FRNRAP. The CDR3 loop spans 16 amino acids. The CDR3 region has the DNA TGTGCTAGTGCCGAAACATGGGACTTCCAAACCGGGGAGCTGTTTTTT. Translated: CASAETWDFQTGELFF.

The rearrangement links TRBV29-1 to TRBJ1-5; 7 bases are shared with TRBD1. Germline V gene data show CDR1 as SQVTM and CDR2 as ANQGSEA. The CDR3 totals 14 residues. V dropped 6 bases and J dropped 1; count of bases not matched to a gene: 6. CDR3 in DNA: TGCAGCGTCTTGACAGGGACCAGCAATCAGCCCCAGCATTTT. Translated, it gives CSVLTGTSNQPQHF.

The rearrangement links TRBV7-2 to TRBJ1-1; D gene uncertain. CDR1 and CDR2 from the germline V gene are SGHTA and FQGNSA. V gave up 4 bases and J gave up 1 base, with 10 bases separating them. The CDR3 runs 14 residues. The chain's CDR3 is CASSSSLGNTEAFF. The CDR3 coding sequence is TGTGCCAGCAGCTCATCCCTGGGGAACACTGAAGCTTTCTTT.

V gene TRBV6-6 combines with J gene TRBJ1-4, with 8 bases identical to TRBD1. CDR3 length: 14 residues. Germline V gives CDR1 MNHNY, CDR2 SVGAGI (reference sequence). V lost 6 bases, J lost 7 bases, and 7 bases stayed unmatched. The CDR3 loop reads CASSRTGKSEKLFF. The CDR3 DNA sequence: TGTGCCAGCAGCCGGACAGGGAAGAGTGAAAAACTGTTTTTT.

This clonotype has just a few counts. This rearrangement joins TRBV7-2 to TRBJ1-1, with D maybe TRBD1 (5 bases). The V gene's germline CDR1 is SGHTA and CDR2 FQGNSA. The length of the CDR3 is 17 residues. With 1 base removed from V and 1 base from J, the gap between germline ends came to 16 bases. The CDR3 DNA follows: TGTGCCAGCAGCTTAGAGCGCCCAGGGTCGGGGAACACTGAAGCTTTCTTT. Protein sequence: CASSLERPGSGNTEAFF.

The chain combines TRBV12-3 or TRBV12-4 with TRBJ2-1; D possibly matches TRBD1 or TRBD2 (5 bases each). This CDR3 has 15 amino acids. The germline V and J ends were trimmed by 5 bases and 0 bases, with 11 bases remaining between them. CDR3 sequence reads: CASSPFGGSYNEQFF. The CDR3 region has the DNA TGTGCCAGCAGTCCCTTTGGGGGCTCCTACAATGAGCAGTTCTTC.

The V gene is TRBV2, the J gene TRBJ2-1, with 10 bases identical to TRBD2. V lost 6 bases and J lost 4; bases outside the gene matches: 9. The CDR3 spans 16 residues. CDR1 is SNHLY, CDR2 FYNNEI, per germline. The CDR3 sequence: CASSGDWTSGYNEQFF. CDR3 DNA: TGTGCCAGCAGCGGGGACTGGACTAGCGGTTACAATGAGCAGTTCTTC.

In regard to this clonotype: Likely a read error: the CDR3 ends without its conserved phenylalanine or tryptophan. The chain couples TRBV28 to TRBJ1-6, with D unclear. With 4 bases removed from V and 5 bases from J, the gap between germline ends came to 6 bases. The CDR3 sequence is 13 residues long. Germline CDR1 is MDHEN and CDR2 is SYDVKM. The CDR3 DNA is TGTGCCAGCAGTTCTAGAGATAATTCACCCCTCCACCTT. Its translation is CASSSRDNSPLHL.

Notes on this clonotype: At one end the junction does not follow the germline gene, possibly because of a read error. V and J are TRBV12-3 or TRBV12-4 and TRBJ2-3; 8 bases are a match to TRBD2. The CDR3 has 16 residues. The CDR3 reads CASSSLSGVPTDAQYF. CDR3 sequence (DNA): TGTGCCAGCAGTTCCCTTAGCGGGGTCCCCACAGATGCGCAGTATTTT.

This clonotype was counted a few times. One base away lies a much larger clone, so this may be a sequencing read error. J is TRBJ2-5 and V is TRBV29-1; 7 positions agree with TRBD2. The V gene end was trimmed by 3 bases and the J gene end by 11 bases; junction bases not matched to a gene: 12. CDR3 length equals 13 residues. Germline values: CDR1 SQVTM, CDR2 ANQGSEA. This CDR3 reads CSVEESGGGEQYF. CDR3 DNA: TGCAGCGTTGAGGAGTCGGGGGGAGGTGAGCAGTACTTC.

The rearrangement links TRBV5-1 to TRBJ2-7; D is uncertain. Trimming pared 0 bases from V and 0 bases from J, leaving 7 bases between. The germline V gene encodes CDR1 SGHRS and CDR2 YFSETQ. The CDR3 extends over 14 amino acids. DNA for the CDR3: TGCGCCAGCAGCTTGGCCTTGAACTCCTACGAGCAGTACTTC. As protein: CASSLALNSYEQYF.

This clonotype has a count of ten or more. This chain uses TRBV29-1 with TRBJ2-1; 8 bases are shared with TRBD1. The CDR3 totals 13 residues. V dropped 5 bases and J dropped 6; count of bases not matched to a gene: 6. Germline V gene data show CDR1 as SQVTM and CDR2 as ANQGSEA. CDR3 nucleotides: TGCAGCGTTCACCAGGGGGCCCTCAATGAGCAGTTCTTC. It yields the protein CSVHQGALNEQFF.

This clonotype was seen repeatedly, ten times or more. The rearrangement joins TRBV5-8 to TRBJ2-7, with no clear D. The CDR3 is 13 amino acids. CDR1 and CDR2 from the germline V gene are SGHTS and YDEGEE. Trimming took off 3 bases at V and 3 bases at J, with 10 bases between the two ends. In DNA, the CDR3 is TGTGCCAGCAGCTCCTCAGGAGTCTACGAGCAGTACTTC. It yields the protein CASSSSGVYEQYF.

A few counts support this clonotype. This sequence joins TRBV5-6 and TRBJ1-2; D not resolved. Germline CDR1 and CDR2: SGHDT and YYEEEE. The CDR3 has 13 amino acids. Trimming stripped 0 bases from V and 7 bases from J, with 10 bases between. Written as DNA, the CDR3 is TGTGCCAGCAGCTTGGTGGCAGATGGTGGCTACACCTTC. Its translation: CASSLVADGGYTF. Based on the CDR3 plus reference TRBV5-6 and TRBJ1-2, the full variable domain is DAGVTQSPTHLIKTRGQQVTLRCSPKSGHDTVSWYQQALGQGPQFIFQYYEEEERQRGNFPDRFSGHQFPNYSSELNVNALLLGDSALYLCASSLVADGGYTFGSGTRLTVV.

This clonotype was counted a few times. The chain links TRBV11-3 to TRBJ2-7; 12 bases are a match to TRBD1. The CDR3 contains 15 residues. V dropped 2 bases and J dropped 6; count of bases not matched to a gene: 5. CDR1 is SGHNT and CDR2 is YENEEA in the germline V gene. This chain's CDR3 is CASSLSGTGGAEQYF. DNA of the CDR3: TGTGCCAGCAGCTTATCCGGGACAGGGGGCGCCGAGCAGTACTTC.

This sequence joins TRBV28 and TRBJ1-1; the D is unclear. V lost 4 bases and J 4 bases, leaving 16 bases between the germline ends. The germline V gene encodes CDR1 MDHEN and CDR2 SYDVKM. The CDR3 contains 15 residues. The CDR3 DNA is TGTGCCAGCAGTTCATCGTTCACGGGATCCACTGAAGCTTTCTTT. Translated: CASSSSFTGSTEAFF.

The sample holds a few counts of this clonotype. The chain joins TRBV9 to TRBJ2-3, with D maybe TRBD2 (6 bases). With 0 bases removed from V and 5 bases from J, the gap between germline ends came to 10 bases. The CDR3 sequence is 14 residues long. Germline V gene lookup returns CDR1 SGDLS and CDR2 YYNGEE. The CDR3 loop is CASSVGGVGDTQYF. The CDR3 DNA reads TGTGCCAGCAGCGTAGGGGGGGTTGGAGATACGCAGTATTTT.

The CDR3 region has the DNA TGTGCCAGCAGCTTAGAACCAGGGAATTTTGAGACCCAGTACTTC. It yields the protein CASSLEPGNFETQYF. The V and J genes are TRBV11-2 and TRBJ2-5; weak D call: TRBD1 (5 bases). Per the germline V gene, CDR1 is SGHAT and CDR2 is FQNNGV. This CDR3 region has 15 residues. V lost 0 bases and J 5 bases, leaving 13 bases between the germline ends.

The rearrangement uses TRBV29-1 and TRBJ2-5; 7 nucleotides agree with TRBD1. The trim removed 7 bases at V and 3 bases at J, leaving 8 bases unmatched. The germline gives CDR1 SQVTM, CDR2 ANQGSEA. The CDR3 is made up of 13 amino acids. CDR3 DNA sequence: TGCAGCGGGACCGGGACAGAGAAAGAGACCCAGTACTTC. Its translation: CSGTGTEKETQYF.